This TCR beta chain is drawn from a study of tumor and adjacent non-tumor tissue in lung cancer. The germline V gene has CDR1 MNHNS and CDR2 SASEGT. This CDR3 region has 16 residues. Comment on this clonotype: An end of the junction does not agree with germline; a read error may underlie this.

This sample's RNA came from whole unsorted tissue. The normal lung tissue was taken more than 3 cm from the tumor edge. Three rounds of nested PCR, following a modified ARM-PCR protocol, produced the TCRbeta library. Each CDR3 protein is one row after TCRdb ran MiXCR on the multiplex PCR reads. The profile covers roughly 75,000 distinct CDR3 sequences, with roughly 80% appearing a single time and less than 60% taken by the ten largest. The V and J genes are TRBV6-1 and TRBJ2-7; either TRBD1 or TRBD2 may fit D (5 bases each). The sample consisted of distant non-tumor lung tissue. The sequence was obtained from a man between 60 and 70 years old with non-small cell lung cancer. The CDR3 coding sequence is TGTACCAGCAGTAAAGATTATGGGACGGGATCCTACGAACAGTACTTC. As protein: CTSSKDYGTGSYEQYF.